A selection of T cell receptor beta chains follows, all from one sample in a study of cytomegalovirus exposure and HLA in healthy donors. Profiled with immunoSEQ multiplex PCR; TCRdb holds only in-frame clones, not every one. The sample shows approximately 120,000 clones, around 72% of them seen only once. The specimen sequenced was PBMCs. All receptors come from a man aged 25-40 years in good health and CMV-seronegative. Both conserved end residues are part of each CDR3. A D gene is named only where the DNA matches it firmly. Expanded clones are given a class, and other clones once, few, many or no size at all.

j_gene: TRBJ2-2
d_gene: TRBD2
v_gene: TRBV29-1
abundance: .
CDR3nt: TGCAGCGTTGAGGGGCGGACTAGCGGGGGCGCATACACCGGGGAGCTGTTTTTT
CDR3aa: CSVEGRTSGGAYTGELFF

j_gene: TRBJ2-7
d_gene: TRBD1
v_gene: TRBV19
abundance: .
CDR3nt: TGTGCCAGTAGTATAAGACAGGGGGTAGGCTACGAGCAGTACTTC
CDR3aa: CASSIRQGVGYEQYF

j_gene: TRBJ2-3
d_gene: .
v_gene: TRBV4-2
abundance: .
CDR3nt: TGTGCCAGCAGCCAAGTACCGACTAGCACAGATACGCAGTATTTT
CDR3aa: CASSQVPTSTDTQYF

j_gene: TRBJ2-5
d_gene: .
v_gene: TRBV19
abundance: .
CDR3nt: TGTGCCAGTAGTAAGTCCAGGGGCCAAGAGACCCAGTACTTC
CDR3aa: CASSKSRGQETQYF

j_gene: TRBJ2-6
d_gene: TRBD1
v_gene: TRBV6-5
abundance: once
CDR3nt: TGTGCCAGCAGATACCGGGACAGGTCTGGGGCCAACGTCCTGACTTTC
CDR3aa: CASRYRDRSGANVLTF

j_gene: TRBJ1-5
d_gene: TRBD1
v_gene: TRBV5-6
abundance: .
CDR3nt: TGTGCCAGCAGCTTGCCGGGACAGGGGTTAGGGTCCCAGCATTTT
CDR3aa: CASSLPGQGLGSQHF

j_gene: TRBJ1-1
d_gene: TRBD1
v_gene: TRBV25-1
abundance: few
CDR3nt: TGTGCCAGCAGTGCTCGAAATTACAGGGGGCGGGGGACTGAAGCTTTCTTT
CDR3aa: CASSARNYRGRGTEAFF

j_gene: TRBJ2-4
d_gene: .
v_gene: TRBV5-4
abundance: .
CDR3nt: TGTGCCAGCAGCTTTCGTCAGGACAAAAACATTCAGTACTTC
CDR3aa: CASSFRQDKNIQYF

j_gene: TRBJ1-2
d_gene: .
v_gene: TRBV6-1
abundance: .
CDR3nt: TGTGCCAGCAGCAAACGGGACTCCTGGGGCTACACCTTC
CDR3aa: CASSKRDSWGYTF

j_gene: TRBJ2-7
d_gene: TRBD1
v_gene: TRBV19
abundance: .
CDR3nt: TGTGCCAGTAGTATACTATCGCGACAGGGGATCCCCTACGAGCAGTACTTC
CDR3aa: CASSILSRQGIPYEQYF

j_gene: TRBJ1-1
d_gene: .
v_gene: TRBV5-1
abundance: .
CDR3nt: TGCGCCAGCCAGGGGTCAGGAAAAAACACTGAAGCTTTCTTT
CDR3aa: CASQGSGKNTEAFF

j_gene: TRBJ2-1
d_gene: .
v_gene: TRBV28
abundance: .
CDR3nt: TGTGCCAGCAGCGCTCAGGGGGGCCCGTTCTTC
CDR3aa: CASSAQGGPFF

j_gene: TRBJ1-1
d_gene: .
v_gene: TRBV10-3
abundance: .
CDR3nt: TGTGCCATCAGCGCCGTCGGCAGTTCGGGCACTGAAGCTTTCTTT
CDR3aa: CAISAVGSSGTEAFF

j_gene: TRBJ2-5
d_gene: TRBD1
v_gene: TRBV7-2
abundance: .
CDR3nt: TGTGCCAGCAGCGCCGGGACAGGGGTATACTTC
CDR3aa: CASSAGTGVYF

j_gene: TRBJ2-7
d_gene: .
v_gene: TRBV15
abundance: .
CDR3nt: TGTGCCACCAGCAGAGCCATCTACTACGAGCAGTACTTC
CDR3aa: CATSRAIYYEQYF

j_gene: TRBJ2-3
d_gene: .
v_gene: TRBV7-3
abundance: .
CDR3nt: TGTGCCAGCAGTTCGCTAGGGGCAGATACGCAGTATTTT
CDR3aa: CASSSLGADTQYF

j_gene: TRBJ2-2
d_gene: TRBD2
v_gene: TRBV9
abundance: once
CDR3nt: TGTGCCAGCAGCGTAGTAGCGGGGACCGGGGAGCTGTTTTTT
CDR3aa: CASSVVAGTGELFF

j_gene: TRBJ2-2
d_gene: .
v_gene: TRBV28
abundance: .
CDR3nt: TGTGCCAGCAGTGGGGGCGGCACCGGGGAGCTGTTTTTT
CDR3aa: CASSGGGTGELFF